These 8 T cell receptor delta chains share one sample of origin, sequenced in a study of γδ T cells in repeated Plasmodium falciparum infection. Gammadelta T cells were flow-sorted from PBMC into Vgamma9/Vdelta2+ and Vdelta2-negative populations for bulk analysis. TCRdb reanalysed the multiplex PCR reads with CATT. The sample holds around 82,000 delta-chain clones, around 1.4% seen once. Sequencing was done on a sample of gamma-delta T cells from blood. All receptors come from a pool of human donors (malaria-infected and uninfected, not separated).

Remarks on this clone: TCRdb's protein, taken from a much larger clone, differs from this DNA's translation at residue 5, likely owing to a read error; the protein displayed comes from the DNA. The J gene is TRDJ1, the V gene TRDV2; D call uncertain. TCRdb leaves out the J gene; it was filled in here by matching the DNA to germline. This CDR3 spans 15 amino acids. The V and J ends lost 2 bases and 0 bases respectively, with 12 bases between them. CDR1 and CDR2 from the germline V gene are GEAIGNYY and EKD. CDR3 sequence (DNA): TGTGCCTGTGACATCGGAGCCGCGTACACCGATAAACTCATCTTT. It yields the protein CACDIGAAYTDKLIF.

As for this clone: Only one base separates this from a far larger clonotype, so it likely reflects a read error. This sample includes further DNA sequences coding for the same CDR3. The V call is TRDV1, the J call TRDJ1, with TRDD2 identical over 9 bases. Germline matching of the DNA provided the J gene here, since TCRdb leaves it blank. CDR1 and CDR2 from the germline V gene are TSWWSYY and QGS. There are 19 residues in the CDR3. The CDR3 bases are TGTGCTCTCGGGGATCCTTCCTACACGAGGCTCAGGTACACCGATAAACTCATCTTT. Protein: CALGDPSYTRLRYTDKLIF.

This clone was detected ten times or more. V usage is TRDV1 and J usage is TRDJ1; D ambiguous. V lost 0 bases and J lost 3, with 23 bases in between. Per germline, CDR1 TSWWSYY and CDR2 QGS. CDR3 size: 19 residues. CDR3 sequence (DNA): TGTGCTCTTGGGGAACTAGTTTTCTACTTAGCGTTAGGAGCCGATAAACTCATCTTT. It is translated as CALGELVFYLALGADKLIF.

In its sample, this clone was seen many times. This sequence is one base from a far larger clone and is likely a read error. The sample holds other DNA sequences that translate to the same CDR3. The V gene reported is TRAV38-2/DV8; the J gene is uncalled; the tabulated D call, TRDD3, remains unverified against the DNA. The CDR3 is 19 amino acids. CDR1 and CDR2 (germline): TSESDYY, QEAYKQQN. CDR3 nucleotides: TGTGCTTATAGGAGCCAATCATTCCTATCTTTGTGGGGATACCTTGGGCTCATCTTT. Its protein product is CAYRSQSFLSLWGYLGLIF.

This clone was detected only a few times. A single base separates this from a much larger clone, so it may be a read error. This chain connects TRDV1 to TRDJ1; 13 nucleotides align to TRDD3. V shed 5 bases, J shed 7 bases, and the junction held 7 bases outside the gene matches. The CDR3 consists of 15 residues. Germline CDR1 and CDR2: TSWWSYY and QGS. The CDR3, as DNA: TGTGCTCTTGGGCACTGGGGGATACGCGGCTCTAAACTCATCTTT. It is translated as CALGHWGIRGSKLIF.

The table lists this clone with a few counts. This sequence is one base from a far larger clone and is likely a read error. The sample contains more than one DNA sequence encoding this CDR3. The chain combines TRDV1 with TRDJ1; 11 positions agree with TRDD3. TCRdb supplies no J gene; here it was assigned by aligning the nucleotide sequence to germline. The germline V gene has CDR1 TSWWSYY and CDR2 QGS. The CDR3 runs to 21 residues. The J segment lost 0 bases and the V segment lost 0 bases, leaving 15 bases of the junction unmatched. The CDR3 nucleotides read TGTGCTCTTGGGGAACTTTCTGCCCCAATGTACTGGGGGATAGACACCGATAAACTCATCTTT. Protein sequence: CALGELSAPMYWGIDTDKLIF.

About this clone itself: This DNA translates differently at residues 10 and 23 from the TCRdb protein, which is that of a much larger clone; a read error is likely, and the protein shown is the DNA's own translation. V and J are TRDV1 and TRDJ1; tentative D call: TRDD3 (7 bases). Germline V gene sequence: CDR1 TSWWSYY, CDR2 QGS. This CDR3 has 24 amino acids. The CDR3 reads CALRTGPEGHPTTSQYWGPDKLTF. CDR3 nucleotides: TGTGCTCTCCGAACAGGTCCTGAAGGCCATCCTACGACCTCCCAGTACTGGGGACCTGATAAACTCACCTTT.

This clone was seen many times. This rearrangement joins TRDV1 to TRDJ1, with 9 bases matching TRDD2. J was trimmed by 7 bases and V by 2 bases; bases with no gene match: 11. CDR3 size: 16 residues. Germline V gene sequence: CDR1 TSWWSYY, CDR2 QGS. CDR3 residues: CALGEFRRPSYVKLIF. In DNA, the CDR3 is TGTGCTCTTGGGGAATTTCGACGGCCTTCCTACGTTAAACTCATCTTT.